This T cell receptor (beta chain) was captured in a study of T cells after yellow fever vaccination. On this clonotype itself: The antigen remains unidentified.

Germline V lookup: CDR1 MNHEY, CDR2 SVGEGT. CDR3 length: 17 amino acids. Germline trimming cut 6 bases from V and 5 bases from J; bases unmatched to any gene: 14. A process of 5'RACE template switching, which added a universal primer site and UMIs, was used to make TCR cDNA. TCRdb used MiXCR to reprocess the 5' RACE reads, holding one entry per CDR3 protein. Of a few hundred thousand distinct CDR3 sequences in the sample, 7.5% to 9% were seen once. Findings and limits, study-wide: Contamination by abundant bulk-population clonotypes could be present in FACS-sorted repertoires. Most clones from primary vaccination were detected again post-booster (around 96% CD4, roughly 85% CD8).

The sequence was collected from a man between 18 and 35 years old who received the YFV17D yellow fever vaccine. J is TRBJ2-5 and V is TRBV6-2 or TRBV6-3, with TRBD1 matching 11 bases. The sample consisted of CD4+ T cells sorted from PBMCs, taken 5 days after the yellow fever booster vaccination. The CDR3 sequence: CASRKGGRTGGVETQYF. The CDR3 DNA is TGTGCCAGCAGGAAGGGCGGAAGGACAGGGGGCGTGGAGACCCAGTACTTC.